This TCR beta chain originates from a study of CD8 T cells in ankylosing spondylitis. The table lists this clonotype with a few counts. What it binds is unknown. Using quantitative 5'-RACE with molecular barcodes, the authors made TCR beta libraries. One entry per CDR3 protein, called by TCRdb with MiXCR from the 5' RACE reads. The table shows hundreds of thousands of distinct CDR3 sequences, with approximately 12% occurring only once. The study's findings and limits: According to the report, clones linked to the disease were significantly enriched in matched synovial fluid samples taken from ankylosing spondylitis patients. Some motif variants were previously reported in reactive arthritis synovial fluid and blood. Made up of about eight highly homologous variants, a TCR beta motif appeared characteristic of ankylosing spondylitis blood. Disease-linked clones were found to be CD8+ and relatively rare in peripheral blood.

This receptor was identified in a male donor with ankylosing spondylitis. The sequencing sample was made of blood, either unsorted or a sorted T cell fraction (not recorded which).

The CDR3 loop reads CASSLSARGYNEQFF. DNA of the CDR3: TGTGCCAGCAGCTTGTCGGCCAGGGGGTACAATGAGCAGTTCTTC. The V gene is TRBV5-5, the J gene TRBJ2-1; 7 nucleotides line up with TRBD1. This CDR3 spans 15 amino acids. The V and J ends lost 1 base and 4 bases, in that order; junction bases with no gene match: 5. Per germline, CDR1 SGHKS and CDR2 YYEKEE (reference sequence).